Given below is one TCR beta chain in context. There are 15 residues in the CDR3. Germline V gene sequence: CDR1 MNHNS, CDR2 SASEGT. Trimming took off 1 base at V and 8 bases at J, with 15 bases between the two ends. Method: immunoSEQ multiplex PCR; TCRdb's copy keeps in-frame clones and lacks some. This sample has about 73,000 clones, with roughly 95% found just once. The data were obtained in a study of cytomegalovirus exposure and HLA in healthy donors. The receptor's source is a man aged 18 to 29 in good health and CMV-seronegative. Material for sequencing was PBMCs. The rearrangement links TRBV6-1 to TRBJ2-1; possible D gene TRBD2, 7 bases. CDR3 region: CASSEEGGAPDEQFF. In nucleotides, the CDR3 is TGTGCCAGCAGTGAAGAGGGGGGGGCCCCGGATGAGCAGTTCTTC.